The 22 T cell receptor beta chains presented below share a single source sample, sequenced in a study of shared clonotypes between healthy human individuals. Here immunoSEQ multiplex PCR was the method, and the copy in TCRdb shows in-frame clones only, minus some. This sample has under 2.5 million clones, with just under 95% found just once. The sequenced sample was naive CD4+ T cells from PBMCs. Subset given: CD45RA+ positively selected. The source is a man between 18 and 35 years old in good health. Some clones in this sample may be carry-over from other donors' samples.

V and J are TRBV13 and TRBJ2-7; TRBD1 agrees at 9 bases. V lost 6 bases and J lost 4; bases outside the gene matches: 7. CDR1 PRHDT and CDR2 FYEKMQ come from the germline V gene (reference sequence). The CDR3 loop spans 14 amino acids. The CDR3 region is CASRGIGTGYEQYF. Written as DNA, the CDR3 is TGTGCCAGCAGGGGGATTGGGACAGGGTACGAGCAGTACTTC.

The chain joins TRBV5-1 to TRBJ2-5, with a possible D match to TRBD2 (6 bases). The CDR3 contains 13 residues. Germline V gene lookup returns CDR1 SGHRS and CDR2 YFSETQ. The V end was cut by 4 bases, the J end by 1 base, with 8 bases between. CDR3 DNA: TGCGCCAGCAGCCGCGGGACCCAAGAGACCCAGTACTTC. This codes for CASSRGTQETQYF.

The chain links TRBV2 to TRBJ2-7; TRBD1 might be the D (6 bases). Germline-derived CDR1 and CDR2 are SNHLY and FYNNEI. The CDR3 spans 15 residues. Trimming left V 1 base short and J 6 bases short, with 16 bases between. Here the CDR3 reads CASSEESRGSGEQYF. In nucleotides, the CDR3 is TGTGCCAGCAGTGAAGAGTCCAGGGGTAGTGGCGAGCAGTACTTC.

The chain couples TRBV7-2 to TRBJ2-1; 11 positions match TRBD2. The germline V gene encodes CDR1 SGHTA and CDR2 FQGNSA. The junction had 2 bases not matched to a gene; V was cut back by 1 base and J by 6 bases. This CDR3 has 15 residues. The CDR3 protein is CASSLVGTSGNEQFF. The DNA of the CDR3 is TGTGCCAGCAGCTTAGTTGGGACTAGCGGCAATGAGCAGTTCTTC. Using reference TRBV7-2 and TRBJ2-1 for the parts outside the CDR3, the full variable domain is GAGVSQSPSNKVTEKGKDVELRCDPISGHTALYWYRQSLGQGLEFLIYFQGNSAPDKSGLPSDRFSAERTGGSVSTLTIQRTQQEDSAVYLCASSLVGTSGNEQFFGPGTRLTVL.

The chain uses TRBV9 and TRBJ1-2; D not certain. Between the trimmed V and J ends, which lost 0 bases and 1 base, there was a span of 7 bases. The CDR3 sequence is 14 residues long. Germline V gives CDR1 SGDLS, CDR2 YYNGEE. The CDR3 loop reads CASSVVWGNYGYTF. The CDR3 DNA follows: TGTGCCAGCAGCGTAGTGTGGGGTAACTATGGCTACACCTTC.

The chain combines TRBV2 with TRBJ2-5; D is perhaps TRBD1 (5 bases). Trimming took off 2 bases at V and 3 bases at J, with 10 bases between the two ends. Germline CDR1 SNHLY, CDR2 FYNNEI. This CDR3 region has 14 residues. The CDR3 region is CASSEFGAEETQYF. CDR3 DNA sequence: TGTGCCAGCAGTGAATTTGGGGCAGAAGAGACCCAGTACTTC.

V usage is TRBV10-3 and J usage is TRBJ2-3, with D unresolved. The CDR3 is 11 residues long. V lost 11 bases and J lost 2, with 8 bases in between. Germline V lookup: CDR1 ENHRY, CDR2 SYGVKD. The CDR3, as DNA: TGTGCCTCTGCCCTCACAGATACGCAGTATTTT. Protein sequence: CASALTDTQYF.

In DNA form, the CDR3 reads TGTGCCAGCAGCCTTGACAGGGGGCGTAACGGGGAGCTGTTTTTT. It yields the protein CASSLDRGRNGELFF. The chain couples TRBV6-1 to TRBJ2-2, with 10 bases fitting TRBD1. Trimming cost V 6 bases and J 7 bases; bases outside gene matches: 8. This CDR3 contains 15 residues. Per germline, CDR1 MNHNS and CDR2 SASEGT.

This clone occurred a few times. V is TRBV9 and J is TRBJ2-2, with D tentatively TRBD2 (6 bases). The CDR3 consists of 15 residues. V was shortened by 1 base and J by 4 bases, with 11 bases between the two germline ends. Germline V gives CDR1 SGDLS, CDR2 YYNGEE. CDR3 sequence reads: CASSVNYGSTGELFF. The CDR3 DNA reads TGTGCCAGCAGCGTAAACTACGGGAGCACCGGGGAGCTGTTTTTT.

The chain employs TRBV11-1 and TRBJ2-5; TRBD1 agrees at 7 bases. V dropped 6 bases and J dropped 1; count of bases not matched to a gene: 5. From germline, CDR1 is SGHAT and CDR2 FQDESV (reference sequence). CDR3 length: 14 amino acids. Here the CDR3 DNA reads TGTGCCAGCAGTTACGACAGGGCCCAAGAGACCCAGTACTTC. Its translation is CASSYDRAQETQYF.

The V gene is TRBV19, the J gene TRBJ2-3; 7 nucleotides line up with TRBD2. This CDR3 is 18 amino acids long. V dropped 10 bases and J dropped 6; count of bases not matched to a gene: 25. Germline V gene sequence: CDR1 LNHDA, CDR2 SQIVND (reference sequence). CDR3 loop: CATSLGAATSVGKDTQYF. In DNA, the CDR3 is TGTGCCACCTCTCTTGGCGCAGCCACTAGCGTCGGGAAGGATACGCAGTATTTT.

The chain couples TRBV29-1 to TRBJ2-1, with D possibly matching TRBD1 (5 bases). The germline V gene has CDR1 SQVTM and CDR2 ANQGSEA. CDR3 length equals 15 residues. Trimming removed 5 bases from V and 0 bases from J, with 14 bases in between. CDR3 protein: CSVKGSSSSYNEQFF. CDR3 sequence (DNA): TGCAGCGTTAAGGGGTCCTCGAGCTCCTACAATGAGCAGTTCTTC.

The chain joins TRBV4-3 to TRBJ1-2; D not resolved. CDR1 and CDR2 (germline): LGHNA, YSLEER. The V end was cut by 1 base, the J end by 1 base, with 7 bases between. CDR3 size: 14 residues. The CDR3 loop is CASSQGHLNYGYTF. The CDR3 nucleotides are TGCGCCAGCAGCCAAGGGCACCTTAACTATGGCTACACCTTC.

The rearrangement links TRBV5-4 to TRBJ2-3, with 8 bases matching TRBD2. Germline assignment: CDR1 SGHNT and CDR2 YYREEE (reference sequence). There are 13 residues in the CDR3. The trim removed 4 bases at V and 12 bases at J, leaving 10 bases unmatched. The CDR3: CASSVEAGTSQYF. CDR3 sequence (DNA): TGTGCCAGCAGCGTGGAGGCCGGGACTAGTCAGTATTTT. Based on the CDR3 plus reference TRBV5-4 and TRBJ2-3, the full variable domain is ETGVTQSPTHLIKTRGQQVTLRCSSQSGHNTVSWYQQALGQGPQFIFQYYREEENGRGNFPPRFSGLQFPNYSSELNVNALELDDSALYLCASSVEAGTSQYFGPGTRLTVL.

CDR3 region: CASSPGLYTGELFF. The CDR3, as DNA: TGTGCCAGCTCACCGGGACTCTACACCGGGGAGCTGTTTTTT. The chain combines TRBV18 with TRBJ2-2; D perhaps matches TRBD2 (6 bases). This CDR3 is 14 amino acids long. Germline assignment: CDR1 KGHSH and CDR2 LQKENI. Trimming took off 3 bases at V and 3 bases at J, with 8 bases between the two ends. Drawing the rest from reference TRBV18 and TRBJ2-2, the complete variable domain is NAGVMQNPRHLVRRRGQEARLRCSPMKGHSHVYWYRQLPEEGLKFMVYLQKENIIDESGMPKERFSAEFPKEGPSILRIQQVVRGDSAAYFCASSPGLYTGELFFGEGSRLTVL.

The rearrangement joins TRBV27 to TRBJ2-1; 7 bases match TRBD2. J lost 2 bases, V lost 5 bases, and 9 bases had no gene match. Germline CDR1 is MNHEY and CDR2 is SMNVEV (reference sequence). The CDR3 extends over 16 amino acids. The CDR3 coding sequence is TGTGCCAGCAGTACCCGGGACTACCGCCCCTACAATGAGCAGTTCTTC. This sequence encodes CASSTRDYRPYNEQFF.

A remark on this clone: Other DNA sequences in this sample translate to the same CDR3. The chain combines TRBV27 with TRBJ2-7; no clear D. Germline assignment: CDR1 MNHEY and CDR2 SMNVEV (reference sequence). V dropped 5 bases and J dropped 6 bases, with 14 bases sitting between them. This CDR3 comprises 13 residues. DNA of the CDR3: TGTGCCAGCAGTACACAACCGATCGGCGAGCAGTACTTC. Residues: CASSTQPIGEQYF.

The J gene is TRBJ2-5, the V gene TRBV5-1; TRBD2 agrees at 15 bases. V shed 4 bases, J shed 5 bases, and the junction held 6 bases outside the gene matches. Per the germline V gene, CDR1 is SGHRS and CDR2 is YFSETQ. The CDR3 spans 16 residues. The CDR3: CASSGGLAGGRETQYF. CDR3 coding DNA: TGCGCCAGCAGCGGAGGACTAGCGGGAGGGCGGGAGACCCAGTACTTC.

The chain uses TRBV19 and TRBJ1-1; TRBD1 matches at 7 bases. The CDR3 is 16 residues long. V gave up 1 base and J gave up 1 base; unmatched junction bases: 6. Per the germline V gene, CDR1 is LNHDA and CDR2 is SQIVND (reference sequence). Here the CDR3 reads CASSIVTGAPNTEAFF. Here the CDR3 DNA reads TGTGCCAGTAGTATAGTAACAGGGGCGCCGAACACTGAAGCTTTCTTT. Full variable domain (rest looked up from reference TRBV19 and TRBJ1-1): DGGITQSPKYLFRKEGQNVTLSCEQNLNHDAMYWYRQDPGQGLRLIYYSQIVNDFQKGDIAEGYSVSREKKESFPLTVTSAQKNPTAFYLCASSIVTGAPNTEAFFGQGTRLTVV.

The rearrangement links TRBV30 to TRBJ2-7; TRBD1 agrees at 7 bases. V trimming: 3 bases; J trimming: 7 bases; junction bases outside the gene matches: 9. The CDR3 spans 13 residues. Germline-derived CDR1 and CDR2 are GTSNPN and SVGIG (reference sequence). CDR3 in DNA: TGTGCCTGGAGCCGAAGGACAGGTTTTGAGCAGTACTTC. This sequence encodes CAWSRRTGFEQYF.

In this sample, this clone turned up a few times. Distinct nucleotide sequences in the sample also encode this CDR3. The chain recombines TRBV28 with TRBJ1-1; D remains ambiguous. CDR1 is MDHEN and CDR2 is SYDVKM in the germline V gene. V lost 3 bases and J 3 bases, leaving 5 bases between the germline ends. This CDR3 spans 12 amino acids. CDR3 loop: CASSFKYTEAFF. CDR3 DNA: TGTGCCAGCAGTTTTAAATACACTGAAGCTTTCTTT. The variable domain in full, with the rest retrieved from reference TRBV28 and TRBJ1-1, is DVKVTQSSRYLVKRTGEKVFLECVQDMDHENMFWYRQDPGLGLRLIYFSYDVKMKEKGDIPEGYSVSREKKERFSLILESASTNQTSMYLCASSFKYTEAFFGQGTRLTVV.

This sequence joins TRBV5-1 and TRBJ2-7, with 9 bases identical to TRBD2. Germline CDR1 SGHRS, CDR2 YFSETQ. This CDR3 region has 15 residues. Germline trimming cut 0 bases from V and 5 bases from J; bases unmatched to any gene: 6. The CDR3 protein is CASSLARTSVDEQYF. CDR3 coding DNA: TGCGCCAGCAGCTTGGCCAGGACTAGCGTAGACGAGCAGTACTTC.